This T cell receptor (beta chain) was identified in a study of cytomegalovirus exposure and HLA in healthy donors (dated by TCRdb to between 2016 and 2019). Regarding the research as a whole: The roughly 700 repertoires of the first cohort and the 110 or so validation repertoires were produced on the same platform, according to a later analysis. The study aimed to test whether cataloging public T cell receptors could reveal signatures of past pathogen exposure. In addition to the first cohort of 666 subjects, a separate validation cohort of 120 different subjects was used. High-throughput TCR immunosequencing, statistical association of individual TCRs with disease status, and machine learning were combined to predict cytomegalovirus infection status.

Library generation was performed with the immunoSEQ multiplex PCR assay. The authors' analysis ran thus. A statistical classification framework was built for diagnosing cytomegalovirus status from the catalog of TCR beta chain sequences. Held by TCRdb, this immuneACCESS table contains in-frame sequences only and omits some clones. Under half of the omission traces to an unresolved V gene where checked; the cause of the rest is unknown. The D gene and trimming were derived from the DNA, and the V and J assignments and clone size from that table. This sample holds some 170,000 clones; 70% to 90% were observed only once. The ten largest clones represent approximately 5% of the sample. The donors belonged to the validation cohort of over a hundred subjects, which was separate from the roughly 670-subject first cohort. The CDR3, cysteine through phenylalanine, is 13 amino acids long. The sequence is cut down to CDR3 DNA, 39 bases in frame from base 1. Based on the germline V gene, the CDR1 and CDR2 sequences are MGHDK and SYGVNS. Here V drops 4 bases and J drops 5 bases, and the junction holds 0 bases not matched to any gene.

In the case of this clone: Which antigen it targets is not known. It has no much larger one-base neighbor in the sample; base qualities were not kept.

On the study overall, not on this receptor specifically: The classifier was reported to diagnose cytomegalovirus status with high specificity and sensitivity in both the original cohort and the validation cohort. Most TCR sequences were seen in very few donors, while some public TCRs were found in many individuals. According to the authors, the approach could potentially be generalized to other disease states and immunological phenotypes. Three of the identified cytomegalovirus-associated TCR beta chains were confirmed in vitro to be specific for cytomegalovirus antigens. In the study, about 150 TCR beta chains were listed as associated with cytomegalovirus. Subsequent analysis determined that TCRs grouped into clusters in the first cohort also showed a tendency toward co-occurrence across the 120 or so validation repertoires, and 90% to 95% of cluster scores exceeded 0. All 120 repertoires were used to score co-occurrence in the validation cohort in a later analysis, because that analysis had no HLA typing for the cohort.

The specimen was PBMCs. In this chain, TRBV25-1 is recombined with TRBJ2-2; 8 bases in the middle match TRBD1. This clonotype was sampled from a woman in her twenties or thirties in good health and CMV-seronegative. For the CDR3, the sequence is CASSGTGTGELFF. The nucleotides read TGTGCCAGCAGTGGGACAGGGACCGGGGAGCTGTTTTTT.